A selection of T cell receptor beta chains follows, all from one sample in a study of cytomegalovirus exposure and HLA in healthy donors. Using immunoSEQ multiplex PCR, the repertoire was profiled, and TCRdb retains in-frame clones only, with some absent. The sample lists fewer than 200,000 clones, roughly four fifths occurring once. The material sequenced was PBMCs. All receptors derive from a female donor in good health and CMV-seronegative. CDR3s leave out the opening cysteine and the closing phenylalanine or tryptophan. Rows may omit the clone size; those that give it use once, few, many or a size class.

clone_size: NA; v_call: TRBV29-1; cdr3_aa: SAGGGAGYGYT
clone_size: NA; v_call: TRBV7-6; cdr3_aa: ASSLVQGGGDEQF
clone_size: NA; v_call: TRBV19; cdr3_aa: ASSIPTTYGYT
clone_size: once; v_call: TRBV7-9; cdr3_aa: ASSIGTGYSTDTQY
clone_size: few; v_call: TRBV7-2; cdr3_aa: ASSLVRMFGQRTTEAF
clone_size: once; v_call: TRBV7-8; cdr3_aa: ASSRSGRGGTDTQY
clone_size: NA; v_call: TRBV28; cdr3_aa: ASSSAGTGGSGNTIY
clone_size: NA; v_call: TRBV28; cdr3_aa: ASSPGASGRRSYEQY
clone_size: NA; v_call: TRBV28; cdr3_aa: ASSLGERESTDTQY
clone_size: NA; v_call: TRBV5-1; cdr3_aa: ASSPLGGGRVNEQF
clone_size: NA; v_call: TRBV9; cdr3_aa: ASSPGGLGGAYNEQF